The 26 T cell receptor beta chains in this list originate from one sample, sequenced in a study of blood T cell repertoires in COVID-19. The data were produced by immunoSEQ multiplex PCR, yet TCRdb's version contains in-frame clones alone and is incomplete. The sample has fewer than 300,000 clones; around 81% are singletons. The material sequenced was peripheral blood. Every receptor here comes from a person aged 65 to 85 with COVID-19, enrolled during active disease.

V and J are TRBV19 and TRBJ1-1; 8 positions match TRBD1. After removal of 4 bases from V and 7 bases from J, the junction contained 11 bases not matched to a gene. This CDR3 contains 15 residues. The germline V gene has CDR1 LNHDA and CDR2 SQIVND (reference sequence). CDR3: CASSSPDREGVEAFF. CDR3 nucleotides: TGTGCCAGTAGTAGCCCGGACAGGGAGGGGGTTGAAGCTTTCTTT. Using reference TRBV19 and TRBJ1-1 for the parts outside the CDR3, the full variable domain is DGGITQSPKYLFRKEGQNVTLSCEQNLNHDAMYWYRQDPGQGLRLIYYSQIVNDFQKGDIAEGYSVSREKKESFPLTVTSAQKNPTAFYLCASSSPDREGVEAFFGQGTRLTVV.

The chain uses TRBV25-1 and TRBJ1-3, with TRBD1 as a possible D gene (5 bases). The CDR3 contains 13 residues. The ends were cut back, 11 bases at V and 3 bases at J, with 14 bases in the middle. Germline CDR1 is MGHDK and CDR2 is SYGVNS. The chain's CDR3 is CASMGQYGNTIYF. The CDR3 DNA sequence: TGTGCCTCCATGGGGCAGTATGGAAACACCATATATTTT.

This clone came up once. This chain connects TRBV5-6 to TRBJ2-7, with D possibly being TRBD1 (7 bases). V lost 0 bases and J 6 bases, leaving 19 bases between the germline ends. Per the germline V gene, CDR1 is SGHDT and CDR2 is YYEEEE. The CDR3 has 16 amino acids. The CDR3, as DNA: TGTGCCAGCAGCTTGGCGGGGGACAGTCGGCTAGGCGAGCAGTACTTC. The encoded protein is CASSLAGDSRLGEQYF.

The chain links TRBV6-5 to TRBJ1-4, with D uncertain. CDR3 length: 13 amino acids. Germline CDR1 and CDR2: MNHEY and SVGAGI. The ends were cut back, 6 bases at V and 4 bases at J, with 9 bases in the middle. In nucleotides, the CDR3 is TGTGCCAGCAGGGACTCTTTTAATGAAAAACTGTTTTTT. Its protein is CASRDSFNEKLFF.

V gene TRBV9 combines with J gene TRBJ2-2, with TRBD2 matching over 14 bases. V was clipped by 1 base and J by 2 bases; unmatched bases: 10. The germline V gene has CDR1 SGDLS and CDR2 YYNGEE. The CDR3 is 20 residues long. This CDR3 is CASSVKPGTSGGLNTGELFF. The CDR3 bases are TGTGCCAGCAGCGTAAAGCCAGGGACTAGCGGGGGATTAAACACCGGGGAGCTGTTTTTT.

This clone has only one observation. The rearrangement uses TRBV20-1 and TRBJ2-7, with D possibly TRBD2 on 6 matching bases. The CDR3 spans 14 residues. V lost 3 bases and J 4 bases, leaving 16 bases between the germline ends. Looked up from germline, CDR1 is DFQATT and CDR2 is SNEGSKA (reference sequence). CDR3 sequence (DNA): TGCAGTGCTAGTCCGGGACTGGGAATGTACGAGCAGTACTTC. Translated, it gives CSASPGLGMYEQYF.

The rearrangement joins TRBV5-1 to TRBJ2-1, with D perhaps matching TRBD1 (7 bases). Trimming removed 2 bases from V and 5 bases from J, with 17 bases in between. CDR1 is SGHRS and CDR2 is YFSETQ in the germline V gene. The CDR3 sequence is 16 residues long. The CDR3 DNA is TGCGCCAGCAGCTTAATTCGGAGGGGGCCAAACAATGAGCAGTTCTTC. Its protein is CASSLIRRGPNNEQFF.

V and J are TRBV28 and TRBJ2-5; TRBD2 matches 11 bases. This CDR3 comprises 15 residues. The trim removed 5 bases at V and 5 bases at J, leaving 7 bases unmatched. CDR1 and CDR2 from the germline V gene are MDHEN and SYDVKM. The CDR3 here is CASSHSGGAPETQYF. Written as DNA, the CDR3 is TGTGCCAGCAGTCATAGCGGGGGGGCCCCCGAGACCCAGTACTTC.

This clone has only a few counts. The genes are TRBV7-8 and TRBJ2-7, with D maybe TRBD2 (5 bases). Trimming shortened V by 5 bases and J by 3 bases, and 8 bases separated the two germline ends. Germline CDR1 SGHVS, CDR2 FQNEAQ. CDR3 length: 12 amino acids. CDR3 region: CASSHGLYEQYF. The CDR3 DNA is TGTGCCAGCAGCCACGGACTCTACGAGCAGTACTTC.

This chain uses TRBV12-3 or TRBV12-4 with TRBJ2-7; D may be TRBD2 (6 bases). V lost 3 bases and J 8 bases, leaving 11 bases between the germline ends. The CDR3 runs 12 residues. CDR3 in DNA: TGTGCCAGCAGTTTCGCGGGGCCACAGCAGTACTTC. This codes for CASSFAGPQQYF.

J is TRBJ2-2 and V is TRBV9; 8 bases match TRBD2. V lost 3 bases, J lost 1 base, and 8 bases stayed unmatched. CDR1 and CDR2 (germline): SGDLS, YYNGEE. The CDR3 has 17 residues. The CDR3 spells CASSDHSGGLNTGELFF. CDR3 DNA sequence: TGTGCCAGCAGCGACCACAGCGGGGGCCTGAACACCGGGGAGCTGTTTTTT.

The chain combines TRBV6-4 with TRBJ2-2; 9 bases agree with TRBD1. The CDR3 is 14 amino acids. From germline, CDR1 is MRHNA and CDR2 SNTAGT. V dropped 6 bases and J dropped 5; count of bases not matched to a gene: 4. CDR3 in DNA: TGTGCCAGCAGCCCACAGGGGGCAACCGGGGAGCTGTTTTTT. Translating it yields CASSPQGATGELFF.

The rearrangement joins TRBV29-1 to TRBJ2-5, with no clear D. The germline CDR1 and CDR2 sequences are SQVTM and ANQGSEA. The CDR3 sequence is 12 residues long. Trimming removed 4 bases at V and 2 bases at J, with 8 bases between. Here the CDR3 DNA reads TGCAGCGTTGTGAGGTTACAAGAGACCCAGTACTTC. It translates to CSVVRLQETQYF.

This rearrangement joins TRBV27 to TRBJ1-4, with 8 bases that match TRBD1. V dropped 5 bases and J dropped 5; count of bases not matched to a gene: 7. The germline gives CDR1 MNHEY, CDR2 SMNVEV (reference sequence). The CDR3 is 15 amino acids. CDR3 residues: CASSPVDRANEKLFF. CDR3 nucleotide sequence: TGTGCCAGCAGTCCCGTGGACAGGGCCAATGAAAAACTGTTTTTT.

The rearrangement uses TRBV28 and TRBJ2-1; D unresolved. Germline loops: CDR1 MDHEN, CDR2 SYDVKM. This CDR3 is 11 amino acids long. The V end was cut by 4 bases, the J end by 9 bases, with 7 bases between. This CDR3 is CASSSTREQFF. DNA of the CDR3: TGTGCCAGCAGTTCCACTCGTGAGCAGTTCTTC.

This chain links TRBV3-1 (or the pseudogene TRBV3-2) with TRBJ1-3; D is unresolved. The ends were cut back, 1 base at V and 2 bases at J, with 9 bases in the middle. Germline V CDR1 and CDR2: LGHDT, YNNKEL (reference sequence). The CDR3 runs to 15 residues. CDR3 bases: TGTGCCAGCAGCCAAGGGAGGGCAGCTGGAAACACCATATATTTT. This gives the protein CASSQGRAAGNTIYF.

V usage is TRBV18 and J usage is TRBJ2-6; D gene uncertain. CDR1 and CDR2 (germline): KGHSH, LQKENI. This CDR3 has 14 residues. V dropped 3 bases and J dropped 0 bases, with 3 bases sitting between them. CDR3 in DNA: TGTGCCAGCTCACCCAGCTCTGGGGCCAACGTCCTGACTTTC. This sequence encodes CASSPSSGANVLTF.

This chain links TRBV12-3 or TRBV12-4 with TRBJ2-7; a weak D match, TRBD1 (6 bases). The CDR3 sequence is 11 residues long. V lost 6 bases to trimming and J lost 10 bases, with 13 bases between them. The CDR3 protein is CASRSQGSQYF. Here the CDR3 DNA reads TGTGCCAGCAGGTCACAGGGCTCCCAGTACTTC.

The chain recombines TRBV24-1 with TRBJ1-5; TRBD1 agrees at 8 bases. The V gene's germline CDR1 is KGHDR and CDR2 SFDVKD. The CDR3 runs to 16 residues. V shed 5 bases and J 5 bases; nucleotides not matched to a gene: 10. Here the CDR3 reads CATSAYGQGVDQPQHF. Here the CDR3 DNA reads TGTGCCACCAGTGCCTATGGACAGGGAGTTGATCAGCCCCAGCATTTT.

V usage is TRBV2 and J usage is TRBJ1-4; 7 bases agree with TRBD1. This CDR3 contains 15 residues. Germline-derived CDR1 and CDR2 are SNHLY and FYNNEI. V was pared by 4 bases and J by 7 bases, with 9 bases of the junction left unmatched. In DNA form, the CDR3 reads TGTGCCAGCAGTGTCCACAGGGGATCTGCTGAAAAACTGTTTTTT. It encodes CASSVHRGSAEKLFF.

This clone has a single count. The J gene is TRBJ2-7, the V gene TRBV30; no firm D call. V was clipped by 0 bases and J by 1 base, with 4 bases between them. The CDR3 runs 12 residues. CDR1 is GTSNPN and CDR2 is SVGIG in the germline V gene (reference sequence). CDR3 in DNA: TGTGCCTGGAGTGTATCGTCCTACGAGCAGTACTTC. This sequence encodes CAWSVSSYEQYF. Filled out from reference TRBV30 and TRBJ2-7, the complete variable domain reads SQTIHQWPATLVQPVGSPLSLECTVEGTSNPNLYWYRQAAGRGLQLLFYSVGIGQISSEVPQNLSASRPQDRQFILSSKKLLLSDSGFYLCAWSVSSYEQYFGPGTRLTVT.

The chain couples TRBV2 to TRBJ2-1, with TRBD1 as a possible D gene (6 bases). V was trimmed by 5 bases and J by 1 base, leaving 15 bases between them. The CDR3 has 16 residues. The germline V gene has CDR1 SNHLY and CDR2 FYNNEI. In DNA form, the CDR3 reads TGTGCCAGCAGTAGGACAGTACCCTTGTCCTACAATGAGCAGTTCTTC. Translated, it gives CASSRTVPLSYNEQFF.

The rearrangement links TRBV3-1 (or the pseudogene TRBV3-2) to TRBJ2-2; D is perhaps TRBD1 (5 bases). This CDR3 has 14 amino acids. CDR1 LGHDT and CDR2 YNNKEL come from the germline V gene (reference sequence). Trimming pared 2 bases from V and 9 bases from J, leaving 13 bases between. The DNA for the CDR3 is TGTGCCAGCAGCCAATCTTTTGGGGCCCGGGAGCTGTTTTTT. This sequence encodes CASSQSFGARELFF.

The gene calls are TRBV11-2 and TRBJ2-7; 10 bases agree with TRBD2. J gave up 4 bases and V 5 bases, and 8 bases lay outside the gene matches. This CDR3 is 15 amino acids long. Germline CDR1 reads SGHAT; CDR2 reads FQNNGV. The CDR3 is CASSEYGLADYEQYF. Written as DNA, the CDR3 is TGTGCCAGCAGCGAATACGGACTAGCGGATTACGAGCAGTACTTC.

The chain recombines TRBV3-1 (or the pseudogene TRBV3-2) with TRBJ2-7, with 8 bases lining up with TRBD1. The CDR3 covers 16 residues. The junction had 11 bases not matched to a gene; V was cut back by 3 bases and J by 4 bases. Germline loops: CDR1 LGHDT, CDR2 YNNKEL (reference sequence). CDR3 in DNA: TGTGCCAGCAGCCACTCCACAGGGGGACTTGCTTACGAGCAGTACTTC. Amino acid sequence: CASSHSTGGLAYEQYF.

The chain couples TRBV11-1 to TRBJ1-1, with D tentatively TRBD1 (6 bases). Trimming took off 5 bases at V and 4 bases at J, with 11 bases between the two ends. Germline lookup yields CDR1 SGHAT and CDR2 FQDESV (reference sequence). The CDR3 runs to 13 residues. The CDR3 region is CASSMGAVTEAFF. CDR3 DNA: TGTGCCAGCAGCATGGGGGCTGTCACTGAAGCTTTCTTT.